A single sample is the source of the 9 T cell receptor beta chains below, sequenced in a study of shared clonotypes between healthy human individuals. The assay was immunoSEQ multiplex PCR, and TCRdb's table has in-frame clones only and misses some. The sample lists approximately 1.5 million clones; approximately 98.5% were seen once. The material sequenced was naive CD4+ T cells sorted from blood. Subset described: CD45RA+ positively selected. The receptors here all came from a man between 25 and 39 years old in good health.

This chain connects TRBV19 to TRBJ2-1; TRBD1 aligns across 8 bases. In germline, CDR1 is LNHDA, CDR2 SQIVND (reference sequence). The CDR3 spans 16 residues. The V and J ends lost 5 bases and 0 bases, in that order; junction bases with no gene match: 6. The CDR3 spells CASSSRQGFSYNEQFF. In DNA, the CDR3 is TGTGCCAGTAGTTCAAGACAGGGGTTCTCCTACAATGAGCAGTTCTTC.

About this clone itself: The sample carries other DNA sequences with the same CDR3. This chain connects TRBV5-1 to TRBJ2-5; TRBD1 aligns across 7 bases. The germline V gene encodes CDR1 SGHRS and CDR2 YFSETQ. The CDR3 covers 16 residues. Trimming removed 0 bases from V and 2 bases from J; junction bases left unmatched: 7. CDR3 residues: CASSLVAGGNQETQYF. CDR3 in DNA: TGCGCCAGCAGCTTGGTAGCAGGGGGAAATCAAGAGACCCAGTACTTC.

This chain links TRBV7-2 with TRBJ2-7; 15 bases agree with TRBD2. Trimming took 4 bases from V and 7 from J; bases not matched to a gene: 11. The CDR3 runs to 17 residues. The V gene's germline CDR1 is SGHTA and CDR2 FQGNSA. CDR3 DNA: TGTGCCAGCAGCTCAAGCCCCAGGACTAGCGGGAGGGGTGAGCAGTACTTC. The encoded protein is CASSSSPRTSGRGEQYF.

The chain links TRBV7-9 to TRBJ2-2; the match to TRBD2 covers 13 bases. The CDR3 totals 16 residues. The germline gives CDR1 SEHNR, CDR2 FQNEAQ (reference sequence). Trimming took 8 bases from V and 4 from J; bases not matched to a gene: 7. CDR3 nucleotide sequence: TGTGCCAGCGGACTAGCGGGAGCGACATCCACCGGGGAGCTGTTTTTT. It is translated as CASGLAGATSTGELFF.

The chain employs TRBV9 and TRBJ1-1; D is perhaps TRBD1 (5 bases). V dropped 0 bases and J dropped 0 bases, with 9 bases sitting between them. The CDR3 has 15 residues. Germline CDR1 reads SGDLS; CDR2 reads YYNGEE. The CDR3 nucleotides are TGTGCCAGCAGCGTAGCGACAGACCTGAACACTGAAGCTTTCTTT. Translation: CASSVATDLNTEAFF.

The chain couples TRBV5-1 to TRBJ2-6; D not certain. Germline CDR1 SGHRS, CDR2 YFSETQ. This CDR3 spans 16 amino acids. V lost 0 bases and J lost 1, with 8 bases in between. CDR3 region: CASSLGAQSGANVLTF. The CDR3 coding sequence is TGCGCCAGCAGCTTGGGAGCCCAGTCTGGGGCCAACGTCCTGACTTTC.

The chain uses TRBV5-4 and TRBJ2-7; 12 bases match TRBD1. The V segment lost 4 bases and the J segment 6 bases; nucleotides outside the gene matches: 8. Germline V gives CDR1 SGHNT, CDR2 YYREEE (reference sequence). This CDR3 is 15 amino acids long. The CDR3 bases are TGTGCCAGCAGCCGAACCGGGACAGGGGGCGTCGAGCAGTACTTC. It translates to CASSRTGTGGVEQYF.

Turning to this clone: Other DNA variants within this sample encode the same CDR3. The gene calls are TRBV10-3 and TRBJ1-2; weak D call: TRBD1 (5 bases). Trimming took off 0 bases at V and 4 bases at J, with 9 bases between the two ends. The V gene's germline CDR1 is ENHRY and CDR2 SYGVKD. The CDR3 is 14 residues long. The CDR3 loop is CAISESGQIYGYTF. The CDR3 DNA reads TGTGCCATCAGTGAGTCGGGGCAGATCTATGGCTACACCTTC.

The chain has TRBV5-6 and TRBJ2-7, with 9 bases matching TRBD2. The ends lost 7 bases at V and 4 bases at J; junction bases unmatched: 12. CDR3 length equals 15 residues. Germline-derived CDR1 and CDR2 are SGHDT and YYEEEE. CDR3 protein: CASDSYGLAPYEQYF. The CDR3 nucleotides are TGTGCCAGCGATTCCTACGGACTAGCGCCATACGAGCAGTACTTC.